Below are 26 T cell receptor beta chains sequenced from a single sample in a study of tumor and adjacent non-tumor tissue in lung cancer. The template was RNA from unsorted bulk tissue. TCRbeta libraries were built with three rounds of nested PCR, modified from ARM-PCR. Each CDR3 protein gets one entry after TCRdb re-called the multiplex PCR reads with MiXCR. The sample comprises just over 200,000 distinct CDR3 sequences, 70% to 75% of which are singletons, and 20% to 25% rests with the top ten. Sequenced: lung tumor tissue. The receptors stem from a man between 60 and 75 years old with non-small cell lung cancer.

This clonotype was found once. The conserved phenylalanine or tryptophan normally closing the CDR3 is absent here, so this likely arose from a read error. The chain recombines TRBV12-3 or TRBV12-4 with TRBJ2-5; a weak D match, TRBD1 (6 bases). The germline V and J ends were trimmed by 2 bases and 5 bases, with 12 bases remaining between them. The CDR3 spans 14 residues. The CDR3 region has the DNA TGTGCCAGCAGTTTACAGGGGTTAAGGGAGACCCAGTACTTA. It codes for CASSLQGLRETQYL.

This clonotype was detected only a few times. A read error may account for a junction end that differs from germline. This chain joins TRBV29-1 and TRBJ2-1; D remains unclear. Germline CDR1 and CDR2: SQVTM and ANQGSEA. The CDR3 loop spans 11 amino acids. The chain's CDR3 is CSAAQADEHFF. The CDR3 DNA follows: TGCAGCGCCGCGCAGGCCGATGAGCATTTCTTC.

A remark on this clonotype: This may come from a read error, since a much larger clone is one base off. This chain uses TRBV5-4 with TRBJ1-1; perhaps TRBD1 as D (6 bases). The V gene's germline CDR1 is SGHNT and CDR2 YYREEE (reference sequence). This CDR3 spans 15 amino acids. The CDR3 bases are TGTGACAGCAGACCACCGGGGGCGGCGGGGACTGAAGCTTTCTTT. It is translated as CDSRPPGAAGTEAFF.

As to this clonotype: The CDR3 ends on some other residue instead of the conserved phenylalanine or tryptophan, so this is likely a read error. This chain joins TRBV12-3 or TRBV12-4 and TRBJ1-2; D is possibly TRBD1 (6 bases). The CDR3 consists of 14 residues. This CDR3 is CASSPGHGNYGYTL. DNA of the CDR3: TGTGCCAGCAGCCCGGGACACGGGAACTATGGTTACACCCTC.

J is TRBJ2-3 and V is TRBV4-1, with 9 bases lining up with TRBD2. Per the germline V gene, CDR1 is MGHRA and CDR2 is YSYEKL. The CDR3 is 17 amino acids. V lost 1 base and J lost 3; bases outside the gene matches: 8. The CDR3 region is CASSQGLAGTRTDTQYF. The CDR3 DNA is TGCGCCAGCAGCCAAGGGCTAGCGGGAACTAGAACAGATACGCAGTATTTT.

Note on this clonotype: Germline is not matched at one junction end, which may reflect a read error. The chain uses TRBV6-5 and TRBJ1-5; no clear D. Germline V lookup: CDR1 MNHEY, CDR2 SVGAGI. The CDR3 is 15 residues long. CDR3 protein: CANSHGVASNQPQHF. The CDR3 coding sequence is TGTGCCAACAGTCACGGGGTGGCGAGCAATCAGCCCCAGCATTTT.

Regarding this clonotype: Compared with germline, one end of the junction differs, possibly owing to a read error. V is TRBV11-3 and J is TRBJ2-1; tentative D call: TRBD1 (5 bases). From germline, CDR1 is SGHNT and CDR2 YENEEA. This CDR3 contains 14 residues. The CDR3 DNA follows: TGTGCCAGCAGAAGGAGCGAGCCGGACAATGAGGAGTTCTTC. Protein product: CASRRSEPDNEEFF.

This clonotype occurred a few times. The chain is built from TRBV6-5 and TRBJ2-3; 9 bases line up with TRBD2. V trimming: 6 bases; J trimming: 6 bases; junction bases outside the gene matches: 22. The CDR3 spans 19 residues. Germline values: CDR1 MNHEY, CDR2 SVGAGI. The chain's CDR3 is CASSRQGRLAEFRRDTQYF. DNA for the CDR3: TGTGCCAGCAGCCGACAGGGCCGACTAGCGGAGTTCCGTCGGGATACGCAGTATTTT.

The rearrangement joins TRBV29-1 to TRBJ1-2, with 9 bases that match TRBD1. The CDR3 spans 14 residues. V gave up 6 bases and J gave up 6 bases; unmatched junction bases: 11. Germline V gene lookup returns CDR1 SQVTM and CDR2 ANQGSEA. The CDR3 spells CSVYGTGGFHGYTF. CDR3 nucleotides: TGCAGCGTGTATGGTACAGGGGGCTTCCATGGCTACACCTTC. Based on the CDR3 plus reference TRBV29-1 and TRBJ1-2, the full variable domain is SAVISQKPSRDICQRGTSLTIQCQVDSQVTMMFWYRQQPGQSLTLIATANQGSEATYESGFVIDKFPISRPNLTFSTLTVSNMSPEDSSIYLCSVYGTGGFHGYTFGSGTRLTVV.

The V and J genes are TRBV24-1 and TRBJ2-3, with D unclear. Germline CDR1 reads KGHDR; CDR2 reads SFDVKD. The ends were cut back, 6 bases at V and 7 bases at J, with 16 bases in the middle. The CDR3 is made up of 14 amino acids. CDR3 bases: TGTGCCACCAGTTCCTATGATTTAGGCAATACGCAGTATTTT. It specifies CATSSYDLGNTQYF.

The chain joins TRBV5-1 to TRBJ2-3; a weak D match, TRBD1 (5 bases). The CDR3 loop spans 15 amino acids. V gave up 7 bases and J gave up 2 bases, with 17 bases separating them. Germline V gives CDR1 SGHRS, CDR2 YFSETQ. The CDR3, as DNA: TGCGCCAGCTCCCCGGTACAGGCAATCACAGATACGCAGTATTTT. It translates to CASSPVQAITDTQYF.

Concerning this clonotype: One end of the junction fails to match germline, which may point to a read error. This rearrangement joins TRBV11-3 to TRBJ2-7; possible D gene TRBD2, 5 bases. CDR3 length: 16 amino acids. Germline V CDR1 and CDR2: SGHNT, YENEEA. The CDR3 DNA follows: TGTGCTAGCAGATTAGGTACTAGGGAACTATCCTACGAGCAGTACTTC. The encoded protein is CASRLGTRELSYEQYF.

This clonotype is termed large. The chain recombines TRBV11-2 with TRBJ2-7; 7 positions match TRBD1. Germline CDR1 and CDR2: SGHAT and FQNNGV. The CDR3 has 15 residues. V was pared by 0 bases and J by 2 bases, with 4 bases of the junction left unmatched. This CDR3 reads CASSLETGVTYEQYF. The CDR3, as DNA: TGTGCCAGCAGCTTAGAAACAGGGGTAACCTACGAGCAGTACTTC. Filled out from reference TRBV11-2 and TRBJ2-7, the complete variable domain reads EAGVAQSPRYKIIEKRQSVAFWCNPISGHATLYWYQQILGQGPKLLIQFQNNGVVDDSQLPKDRFSAERLKGVDSTLKIQPAKLEDSAVYLCASSLETGVTYEQYFGPGTRLTVT.

This clonotype was detected a few times. The J gene is TRBJ2-1, the V gene TRBV11-1, with D perhaps matching TRBD2 (5 bases). V was trimmed by 7 bases and J by 3 bases, leaving 19 bases between them. Germline lookup yields CDR1 SGHAT and CDR2 FQDESV (reference sequence). CDR3 length: 16 amino acids. The CDR3 DNA reads TGTGCCAGCAACCATGCCGGGATAGGTGGCTACAATGAGCAGTTCTTC. This translates into CASNHAGIGGYNEQFF.

In nucleotides, the CDR3 is TGCAGTGCTAGTCTCTCCCGGGACTCCCGCCACGGCTACACCTTC. Protein: CSASLSRDSRHGYTF. The chain has TRBV20-1 and TRBJ1-2, with D possibly TRBD1 on 5 matching bases. Germline assignment: CDR1 DFQATT and CDR2 SNEGSKA (reference sequence). The CDR3 is 15 residues long. With 3 bases removed from V and 8 bases from J, the gap between germline ends came to 22 bases.

Points on this clonotype: The CDR3 end shows no conserved phenylalanine or tryptophan, and so a read error is likely. V usage is TRBV14 and J usage is TRBJ1-2; D possibly corresponds to TRBD1 (5 bases). V shed 8 bases and J shed 4 bases, with 20 bases lying between them. Germline V gene sequence: CDR1 SGHDN, CDR2 FVKESK. There are 15 residues in the CDR3. As DNA, the CDR3 is TGTGCCAGCGGCTCCACGAACCGGGGCTCCTATGGCTACACCCTC. This codes for CASGSTNRGSYGYTL.

At least ten counts were recorded for this clonotype. The chain couples TRBV10-1 to TRBJ2-1, with a tentative D call TRBD1 (6 bases). Germline V CDR1 and CDR2: WNHNN, SYGVQD (reference sequence). This CDR3 region has 15 residues. The ends were cut back, 2 bases at V and 7 bases at J, with 15 bases in the middle. CDR3 in DNA: TGCGCCAGCAGTGAGCTCTCAGGGGAGCGGAATGAGCAGTTCTTC. Its protein is CASSELSGERNEQFF.

The sample holds one count of this clonotype. A much larger clone lies one base from this, so it may be a read error. Since the CDR3 does not end with the conserved phenylalanine or tryptophan, this likely comes from a read error. It is unclear where the CDR3 begins or ends on the DNA, so no DNA is shown, and the CDR3 is as TCRdb lists it. The V gene is TRBV11-2, the J gene TRBJ1-3. The V gene's germline CDR1 is SGHAT and CDR2 FQNNGV. Counting both end residues, the CDR3 totals 11 amino acids. The CDR3 sequence: CASSAGNTMYY.

This clonotype was found a few times. Given a much more abundant clone one base away, this may be a read error. The chain employs TRBV12-3 or TRBV12-4 and TRBJ1-2; D is uncertain. Between the trimmed V and J ends, which lost 5 bases and 7 bases, there was a span of 14 bases. This CDR3 region has 13 residues. The CDR3 region has the DNA TGTGCCAGCAGTCTCCGTAAGGAGAGTGGCTACACCTTC. It codes for CASSLRKESGYTF.

This clonotype was counted between two and nine times. A clone one base away is much larger, so this may be a read error. CDR3 bases: TGTGCCAACAACCCGACAGGGGTGGACACTGAAGCTTTCTTT. This codes for CANNPTGVDTEAFF. The chain recombines TRBV5-6 with TRBJ1-1, with 8 bases identical to TRBD1. CDR3 length: 14 residues. The ends lost 9 bases at V and 3 bases at J; junction bases unmatched: 10. The germline gives CDR1 SGHDT, CDR2 YYEEEE.

On this clonotype itself: Germline is not matched at one junction end, which may reflect a read error. The CDR3 sequence is CASSQTTGGIGELFF. As DNA, the CDR3 is TGTGCCAGCAGTCAAACGACAGGGGGCATCGGGGAGCTATTTTTT. The rearrangement joins TRBV28 to TRBJ2-2; 10 nucleotides agree with TRBD1. The V gene's germline CDR1 is MDHEN and CDR2 SYDVKM. The length of the CDR3 is 15 residues.

The genes are TRBV6-6 and TRBJ2-6; the D is unclear. CDR3 size: 16 residues. Germline-derived CDR1 and CDR2 are MNHNY and SVGAGI (reference sequence). Trimming took off 0 bases at V and 7 bases at J, with 13 bases between the two ends. The CDR3 protein is CASSYSLQHDANVLTF. DNA of the CDR3: TGTGCCAGCAGTTACTCACTCCAGCATGATGCCAACGTCCTGACTTTC.

This clonotype was counted at least ten times. The chain has TRBV6-2 or TRBV6-3 and TRBJ2-1; 10 bases align to TRBD2. The CDR3 has 15 residues. Trimming took 11 bases from V and 8 from J; bases not matched to a gene: 15. Germline-derived CDR1 and CDR2 are MNHEY and SVGEGT. In DNA form, the CDR3 reads TGTGCCGGAACCCCAGCGGGGGGGCAGGTGGATGAGCAGTTCTTC. It yields the protein CAGTPAGGQVDEQFF.

With respect to this clonotype: It may be a read error: a sequence one base away is much more abundant. The chain employs TRBV28 and TRBJ1-5; D not certain. The length of the CDR3 is 17 residues. Between the trimmed V and J ends, which lost 7 bases and 5 bases, there was a span of 24 bases. Germline values: CDR1 MDHEN, CDR2 SYDVKM. CDR3 region: CASTTGPLGLSDQPQHF. The CDR3 coding sequence is TGTGCCAGCACTACTGGACCTCTAGGGTTGAGCGATCAGCCCCAGCATTTT.

In this sample, this clonotype turned up once. The chain combines TRBV6-6 with TRBJ1-1, with D unclear. Germline V gives CDR1 MNHNY, CDR2 SVGAGI (reference sequence). V shed 6 bases and J shed 5 bases, with 19 bases lying between them. This CDR3 has 15 residues. The CDR3 sequence: CASRGIGRHGTEAFF. The CDR3 nucleotides read TGTGCCAGCAGGGGGATAGGGAGACACGGGACTGAAGCTTTCTTT.

Comments on this clonotype: A clone one base away is much larger, so this may be a read error. J is TRBJ2-1 and V is TRBV6-5, with D uncertain. Germline V CDR1 and CDR2: MNHEY, SVGAGI. The CDR3 is 13 amino acids. Trimming left V 7 bases short and J 10 bases short, with 17 bases between. The CDR3 nucleotides are TGTGCCAGCACCCATTCCGTGGTGGGGGAGCAGTTCTTC. Translated: CASTHSVVGEQFF.